The TCR beta chain under discussion was sequenced for a study of blood T cells in healthy people across ages. Study-level points and caveats: The lack of PBMC sorting stopped any conclusive naive versus antigen-experienced comparison.

This CDR3 comprises 17 residues. The V and J ends lost 4 bases and 4 bases, in that order; junction bases with no gene match: 6. Note on this clonotype: Its antigen remains unknown.

With a J-beta primer mix and a sample-barcoded 5' primer, a second PCR ran about 7 to 12 cycles. A template-switch adaptor with 12 random nucleotides tagged each cDNA molecule. One entry per CDR3 protein, called by TCRdb with MiXCR from the 5' RACE reads. The data hold about 670,000 distinct CDR3 sequences, with 40% to 45% observed a single time. The source is a man older than 75 in good health. Material for sequencing was blood. The chain combines TRBV12-3 or TRBV12-4 with TRBJ2-3; 15 bases line up with TRBD2. Here the CDR3 reads CASSSGTSGGIADTQYF. CDR3 sequence (DNA): TGTGCCAGCAGTTCCGGGACTAGCGGGGGGATAGCAGATACGCAGTATTTT.